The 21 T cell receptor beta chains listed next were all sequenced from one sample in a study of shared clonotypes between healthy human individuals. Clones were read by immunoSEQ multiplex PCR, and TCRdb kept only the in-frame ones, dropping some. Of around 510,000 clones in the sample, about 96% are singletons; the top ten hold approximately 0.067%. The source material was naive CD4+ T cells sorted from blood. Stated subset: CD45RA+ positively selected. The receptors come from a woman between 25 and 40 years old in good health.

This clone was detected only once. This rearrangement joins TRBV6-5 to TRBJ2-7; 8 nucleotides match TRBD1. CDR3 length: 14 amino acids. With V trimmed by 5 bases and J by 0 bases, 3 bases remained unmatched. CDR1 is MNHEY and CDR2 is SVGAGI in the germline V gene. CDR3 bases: TGTGCCAGCAGTGGTCAGGGGGCCTCCTACGAGCAGTACTTC. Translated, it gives CASSGQGASYEQYF.

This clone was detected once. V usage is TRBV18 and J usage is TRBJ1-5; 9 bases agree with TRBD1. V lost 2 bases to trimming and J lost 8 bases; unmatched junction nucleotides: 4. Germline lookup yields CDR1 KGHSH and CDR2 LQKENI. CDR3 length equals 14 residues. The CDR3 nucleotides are TGTGCCAGCTCACCAGGGACAGGGCATGAGCCCCAGCATTTT. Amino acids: CASSPGTGHEPQHF. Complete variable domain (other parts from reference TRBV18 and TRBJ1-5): NAGVMQNPRHLVRRRGQEARLRCSPMKGHSHVYWYRQLPEEGLKFMVYLQKENIIDESGMPKERFSAEFPKEGPSILRIQQVVRGDSAAYFCASSPGTGHEPQHFGDGTRLSIL.

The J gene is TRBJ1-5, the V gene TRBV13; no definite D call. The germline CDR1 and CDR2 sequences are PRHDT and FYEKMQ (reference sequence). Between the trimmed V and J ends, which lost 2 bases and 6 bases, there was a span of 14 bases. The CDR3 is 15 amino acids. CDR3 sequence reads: CASSLFGKGSQPQHF. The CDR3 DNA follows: TGTGCCAGCAGCTTATTTGGTAAAGGGTCTCAGCCCCAGCATTTT.

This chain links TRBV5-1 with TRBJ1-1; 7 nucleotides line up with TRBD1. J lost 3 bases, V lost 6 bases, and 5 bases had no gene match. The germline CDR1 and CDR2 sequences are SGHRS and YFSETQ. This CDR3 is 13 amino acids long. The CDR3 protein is CASTTGLDTEAFF. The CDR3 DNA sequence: TGCGCCAGCACGACAGGGCTTGACACTGAAGCTTTCTTT.

CDR3 sequence (DNA): TGTGCCAGCAGCCCCGGACTAGCGGGGTCGTACCAAGAGACCCAGTACTTC. Residues: CASSPGLAGSYQETQYF. The chain has TRBV5-4 and TRBJ2-5, with TRBD2 matching 12 bases. The germline gives CDR1 SGHNT, CDR2 YYREEE (reference sequence). The CDR3 runs 17 residues. V gave up 4 bases and J gave up 0 bases; unmatched junction bases: 7.

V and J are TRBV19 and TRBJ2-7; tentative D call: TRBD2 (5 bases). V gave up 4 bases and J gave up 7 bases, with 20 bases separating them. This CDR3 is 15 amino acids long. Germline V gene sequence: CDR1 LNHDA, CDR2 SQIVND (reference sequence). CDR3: CASSTRKDLPGEQYF. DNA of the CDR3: TGTGCCAGTAGTACCCGTAAGGACTTGCCGGGGGAGCAGTACTTC.

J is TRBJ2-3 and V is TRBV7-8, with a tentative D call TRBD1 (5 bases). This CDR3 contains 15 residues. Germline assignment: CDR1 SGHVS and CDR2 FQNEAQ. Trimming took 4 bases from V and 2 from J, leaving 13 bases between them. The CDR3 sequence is CASSSDRLFTDTQYF. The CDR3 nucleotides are TGTGCCAGCAGCTCCGACAGACTGTTCACAGATACGCAGTATTTT.

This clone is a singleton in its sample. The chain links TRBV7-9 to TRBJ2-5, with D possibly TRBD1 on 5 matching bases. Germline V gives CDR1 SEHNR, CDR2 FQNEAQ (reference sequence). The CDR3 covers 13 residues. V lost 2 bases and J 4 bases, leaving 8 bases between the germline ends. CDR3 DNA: TGTGCCAGCAGCTTACTGCAGGGAGAGACCCAGTACTTC. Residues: CASSLLQGETQYF.

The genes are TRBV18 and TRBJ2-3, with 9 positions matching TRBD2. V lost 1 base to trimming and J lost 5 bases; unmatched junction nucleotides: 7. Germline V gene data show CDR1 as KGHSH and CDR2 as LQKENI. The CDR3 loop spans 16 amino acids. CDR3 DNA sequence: TGTGCCAGCTCACCACGCGCGGGAGGGAGGAGAGATACGCAGTATTTT. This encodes CASSPRAGGRRDTQYF.

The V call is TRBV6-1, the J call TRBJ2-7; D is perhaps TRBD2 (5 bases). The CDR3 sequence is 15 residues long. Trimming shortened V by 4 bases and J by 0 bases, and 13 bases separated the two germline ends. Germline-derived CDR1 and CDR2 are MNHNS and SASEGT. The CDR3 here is CASSGVGGSSYEQYF. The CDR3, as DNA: TGTGCCAGCAGTGGGGTCGGTGGGAGCTCCTACGAGCAGTACTTC.

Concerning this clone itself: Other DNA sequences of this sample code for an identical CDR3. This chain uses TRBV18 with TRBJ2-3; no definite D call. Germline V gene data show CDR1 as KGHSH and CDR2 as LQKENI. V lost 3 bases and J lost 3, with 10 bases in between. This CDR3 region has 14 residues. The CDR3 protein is CASSPPGLTDTQYF. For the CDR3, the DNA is TGTGCCAGCTCACCTCCGGGCCTTACAGATACGCAGTATTTT.

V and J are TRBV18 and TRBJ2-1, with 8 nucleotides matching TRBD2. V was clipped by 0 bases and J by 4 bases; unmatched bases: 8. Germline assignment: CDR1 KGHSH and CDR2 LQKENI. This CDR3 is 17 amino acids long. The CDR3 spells CASSPPREGKRYNEQFF. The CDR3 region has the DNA TGTGCCAGCTCACCACCCCGGGAGGGGAAAAGGTACAATGAGCAGTTCTTC.

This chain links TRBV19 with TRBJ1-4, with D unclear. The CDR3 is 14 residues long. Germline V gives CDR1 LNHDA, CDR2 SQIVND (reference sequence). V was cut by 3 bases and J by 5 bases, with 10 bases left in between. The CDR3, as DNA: TGTGCCAGTAGTATCTTGCTGGTGAATGAAAAACTGTTTTTT. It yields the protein CASSILLVNEKLFF.

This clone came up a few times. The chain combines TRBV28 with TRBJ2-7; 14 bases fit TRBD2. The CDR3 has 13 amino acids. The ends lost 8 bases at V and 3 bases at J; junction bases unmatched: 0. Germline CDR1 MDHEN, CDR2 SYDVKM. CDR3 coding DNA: TGTGCCAGCGGGACTAGCGGGAGCTACGAGCAGTACTTC. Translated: CASGTSGSYEQYF.

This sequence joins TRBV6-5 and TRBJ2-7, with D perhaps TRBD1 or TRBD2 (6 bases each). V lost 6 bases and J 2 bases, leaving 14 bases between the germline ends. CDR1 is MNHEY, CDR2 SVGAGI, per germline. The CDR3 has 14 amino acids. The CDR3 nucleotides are TGTGCCAGCAGCTGGCGGGACACGACCTACGAGCAGTACTTC. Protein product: CASSWRDTTYEQYF.

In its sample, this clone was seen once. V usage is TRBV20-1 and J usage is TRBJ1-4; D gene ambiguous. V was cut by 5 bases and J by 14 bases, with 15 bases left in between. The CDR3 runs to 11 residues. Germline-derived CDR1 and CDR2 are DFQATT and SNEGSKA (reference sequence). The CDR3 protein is CSAGPSPLLFF. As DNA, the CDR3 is TGCAGTGCTGGACCCTCACCTCTCCTGTTTTTT.

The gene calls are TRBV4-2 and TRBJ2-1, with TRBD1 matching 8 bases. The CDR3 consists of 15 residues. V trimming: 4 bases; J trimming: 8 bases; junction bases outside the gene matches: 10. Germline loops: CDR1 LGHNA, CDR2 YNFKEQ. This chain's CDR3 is CASSLLGQGVHEQFF. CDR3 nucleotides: TGTGCCAGCAGCCTACTAGGACAGGGAGTCCATGAGCAGTTCTTC.

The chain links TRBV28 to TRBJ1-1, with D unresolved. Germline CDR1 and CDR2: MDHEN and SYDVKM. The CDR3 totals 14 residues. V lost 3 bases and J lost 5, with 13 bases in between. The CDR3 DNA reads TGTGCCAGCAGTTTCGAAGGGAAGGAGACTGAAGCTTTCTTT. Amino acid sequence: CASSFEGKETEAFF. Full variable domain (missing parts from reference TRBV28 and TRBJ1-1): DVKVTQSSRYLVKRTGEKVFLECVQDMDHENMFWYRQDPGLGLRLIYFSYDVKMKEKGDIPEGYSVSREKKERFSLILESASTNQTSMYLCASSFEGKETEAFFGQGTRLTVV.

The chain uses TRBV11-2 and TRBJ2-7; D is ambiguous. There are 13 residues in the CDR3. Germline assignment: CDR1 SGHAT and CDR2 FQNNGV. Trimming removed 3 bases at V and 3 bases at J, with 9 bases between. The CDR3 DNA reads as TGTGCCAGCAGCTTTATAGAAAACTACGAGCAGTACTTC. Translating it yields CASSFIENYEQYF.

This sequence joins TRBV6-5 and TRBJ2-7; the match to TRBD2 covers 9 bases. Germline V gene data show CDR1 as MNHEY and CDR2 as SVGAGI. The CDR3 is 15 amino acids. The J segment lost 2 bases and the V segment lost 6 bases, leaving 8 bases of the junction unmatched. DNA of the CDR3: TGTGCCAGCAGGCTGGGACTAGCAAAAACCTACGAGCAGTACTTC. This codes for CASRLGLAKTYEQYF.

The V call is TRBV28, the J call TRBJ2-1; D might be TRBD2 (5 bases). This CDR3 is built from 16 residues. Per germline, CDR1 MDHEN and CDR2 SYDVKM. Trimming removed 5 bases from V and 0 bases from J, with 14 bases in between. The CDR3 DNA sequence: TGTGCCAGCAGTGCGGGCCTTCCTTTCTCCTACAATGAGCAGTTCTTC. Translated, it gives CASSAGLPFSYNEQFF.